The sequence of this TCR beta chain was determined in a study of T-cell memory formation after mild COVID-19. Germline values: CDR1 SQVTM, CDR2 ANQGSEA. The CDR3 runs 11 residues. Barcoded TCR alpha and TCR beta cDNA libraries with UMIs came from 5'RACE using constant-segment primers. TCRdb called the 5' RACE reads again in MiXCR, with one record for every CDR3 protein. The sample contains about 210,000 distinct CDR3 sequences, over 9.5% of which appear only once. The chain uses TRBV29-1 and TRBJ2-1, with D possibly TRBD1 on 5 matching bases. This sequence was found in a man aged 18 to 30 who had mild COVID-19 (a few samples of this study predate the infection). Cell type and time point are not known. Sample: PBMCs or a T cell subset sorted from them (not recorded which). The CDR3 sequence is CTSTAYNEQFF. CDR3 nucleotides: TGCACCTCGACAGCCTACAATGAGCAGTTCTTC.